Below are 4 T cell receptor beta chains sequenced from a single sample in a study of T cells in women clearing cervical HPV infection. Assay: immunoSEQ multiplex PCR; the TCRdb copy retains only in-frame clones and omits some. The sample table includes about 26,000 clones. The source material was blood buffy coat. These TCRs come from a woman aged 18-69 years with a cervical HPV16 infection that either progressed to CIN3+ or cleared (not recorded which).

Remarks on this clone: Read sequence stops 3 residues before the CDR3 end, and the germline J gene provides the missing end. The V call is TRBV18, the J call TRBJ2-3, with D tentatively TRBD1 (5 bases). CDR3 length: 13 residues. Germline V lookup: CDR1 KGHSH, CDR2 LQKENI. Partial CDR3 DNA: TGTGCCAGCTCATCTGACAGACTCCAGCCG. Translation gives CASSSDRLQP. The full CDR3 protein is CASSSDRLQPQYF.

CDR3 sequence reads: CASSKNRDSLMNTEAFF. CDR3 DNA, as far as it was read: TGCGCCAGCAGCAAGAACCGGGACAGTTTAATGAACACTGAA. The V call is TRBV5-1, the J call TRBJ1-1; 7 bases agree with TRBD1. Read sequence stops 3 residues before the CDR3 end, and the germline J gene provides the missing end. V was clipped by 4 bases and J by 0 bases; unmatched bases: 12. Germline CDR1 is SGHRS and CDR2 is YFSETQ. The CDR3 has 17 amino acids. Full variable domain (missing parts from reference TRBV5-1 and TRBJ1-1): KAGVTQTPRYLIKTRGQQVTLSCSPISGHRSVSWYQQTPGQGLQFLFEYFSETQRNKGNFPGRFSGRQFSNSRSEMNVSTLELGDSALYLCASSKNRDSLMNTEAFFGQGTRLTVV.

Notes on this clone: The read comes to an end 3 residues before the CDR3 does, leaving the germline J gene to fill in the end. The chain employs TRBV7-6 and TRBJ2-5; D is unclear. V lost 5 bases and J lost 5, with 18 bases in between. This CDR3 contains 15 residues. From germline, CDR1 is SGHVS and CDR2 FNYEAQ. The CDR3 protein is CASSHTLQQSETQYF. The CDR3 DNA, read in part, is TGTGCCAGCAGCCACACCCTACAGCAAAGCGAGACC.

In regard to this clone: The CDR3 is cut off 3 residues early in the read; its end comes from the germline J gene. The V gene is TRBV5-1, the J gene TRBJ2-1, with 10 bases identical to TRBD1. Germline CDR1 is SGHRS and CDR2 is YFSETQ. The CDR3 extends over 16 amino acids. The V and J ends lost 1 base and 3 bases, in that order; junction bases with no gene match: 4. The CDR3 DNA, read in part, is TGCGCCAGCAGCTTGCCCGGGACAGGGGTCTACAATGAG. Its translation: CASSLPGTGVYNE. The whole CDR3 sequence reads CASSLPGTGVYNEQFF.